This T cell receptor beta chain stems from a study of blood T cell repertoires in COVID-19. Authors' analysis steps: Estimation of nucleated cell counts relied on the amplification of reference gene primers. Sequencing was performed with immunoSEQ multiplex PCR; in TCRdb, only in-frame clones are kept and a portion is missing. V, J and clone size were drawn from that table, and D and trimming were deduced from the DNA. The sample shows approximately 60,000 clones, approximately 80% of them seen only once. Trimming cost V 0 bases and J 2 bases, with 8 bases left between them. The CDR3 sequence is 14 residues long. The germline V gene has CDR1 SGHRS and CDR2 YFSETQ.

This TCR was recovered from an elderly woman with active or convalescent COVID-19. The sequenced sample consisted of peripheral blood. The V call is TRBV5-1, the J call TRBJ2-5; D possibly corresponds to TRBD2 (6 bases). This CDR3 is CASSLGDFQETQYF. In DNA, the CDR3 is TGCGCCAGCAGCTTGGGGGACTTTCAAGAGACCCAGTACTTC. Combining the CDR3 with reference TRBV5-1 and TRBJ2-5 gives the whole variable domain KAGVTQTPRYLIKTRGQQVTLSCSPISGHRSVSWYQQTPGQGLQFLFEYFSETQRNKGNFPGRFSGRQFSNSRSEMNVSTLELGDSALYLCASSLGDFQETQYFGPGTRLLVL.